These 2 T cell receptor beta chains were sequenced from one sample in a study of CD8+ T cells in alopecia areata. Following extraction, RNA underwent reverse transcription to cDNA, which served as the sequencing template. TCRdb's table, derived via immunoSEQ multiplex PCR, lists solely in-frame clones and lacks some. The sample records roughly 200,000 clones, around two fifths being singletons. Treatment indicated: oral pan-JAK inhibitor, 5-10 mg twice daily. Sequencing was performed on CD4+ T cells sorted from blood, taken around week 30, from a patient treated with tofacitinib. These receptors originate from a human donor with alopecia areata.

A few counts support this clone. The chain employs TRBV5-6 and TRBJ1-2; D is uncertain. The germline V and J ends were trimmed by 4 bases and 4 bases, with 8 bases remaining between them. Germline loops: CDR1 SGHDT, CDR2 YYEEEE. This CDR3 contains 12 residues. The CDR3 DNA sequence: TGTGCCAGCAGCCGCGACATCTATGGCTACACCTTC. Protein: CASSRDIYGYTF.

This chain links TRBV30 with TRBJ2-2; possibly TRBD2 for D (5 bases). Germline CDR1 and CDR2: GTSNPN and SVGIG (reference sequence). CDR3 length: 15 residues. Trimming took 0 bases from V and 9 from J, leaving 17 bases between them. The CDR3 region has the DNA TGTGCCTGGAGTGTCAGAGGGAGTATGGTCAGGGAGCTGTTTTTT. Protein: CAWSVRGSMVRELFF. Full variable domain (missing parts from reference TRBV30 and TRBJ2-2): SQTIHQWPATLVQPVGSPLSLECTVEGTSNPNLYWYRQAAGRGLQLLFYSVGIGQISSEVPQNLSASRPQDRQFILSSKKLLLSDSGFYLCAWSVRGSMVRELFFGEGSRLTVL.